One sample yielded the 3 T cell receptor beta chains listed below, sequenced in a study of OX40 agonist ivuxolimab in advanced cancers. TCRdb keeps only in-frame clones here, not all; method: immunoSEQ multiplex PCR. This table holds 9,500 to 12,000 clones, roughly 76% found once. This material consisted of CD4+ or CD8+ T cells sorted from blood, taken in a trial of the OX40 agonist ivuxolimab. These receptors all come from an adult with an advanced solid tumor such as melanoma, head and neck, liver or kidney cancer.

V gene TRBV28 combines with J gene TRBJ1-5; D gene uncertain. The CDR3 is 13 residues long. Trimming stripped 6 bases from V and 3 bases from J, with 9 bases between. The germline V gene has CDR1 MDHEN and CDR2 SYDVKM. CDR3 loop: CASRPFANQPQHF. DNA for the CDR3: TGTGCCAGCAGACCCTTCGCCAATCAGCCCCAGCATTTT.

The CDR3 is CASSTRGDSPNEKLFF. The CDR3 DNA sequence: TGTGCCAGTAGTACCCGTGGAGACAGCCCTAATGAAAAACTGTTTTTT. The chain has TRBV19 and TRBJ1-4, with a tentative D call TRBD1 (5 bases). CDR1 is LNHDA, CDR2 SQIVND, per germline (reference sequence). This CDR3 has 16 residues. V lost 4 bases and J 3 bases, leaving 15 bases between the germline ends.

V usage is TRBV18 and J usage is TRBJ2-7; D unclear. CDR1 and CDR2 from the germline V gene are KGHSH and LQKENI. There are 13 residues in the CDR3. Between the trimmed V and J ends, which lost 5 bases and 0 bases, there was a span of 8 bases. DNA for the CDR3: TGTGCCAGCTCAAAGGCCGACTCCTACGAGCAGTACTTC. This sequence encodes CASSKADSYEQYF.